The T cell receptor (beta chain) described here comes from a study of shared clonotypes between healthy human individuals. Overall study: Donor composition was a couple of women and three men, aged 18 to 49. Study-wide results and caveats: Genetic and exposure-history diversity was limited by the small donor number.

Germline lookup yields CDR1 SGHTA and CDR2 FQGTGA. CDR3 length: 15 residues. Trimming pared 5 bases from V and 2 bases from J, leaving 14 bases between. As regards this clone: The antigen is unknown.

Under the authors' procedure: As immunoSEQ supplied junction-only sequences (without quality scores), filtering differed. The assay was immunoSEQ multiplex PCR, and TCRdb's table has in-frame clones only and misses some. V and J calls and clone size follow that table, whereas D and trimming were derived from the DNA. The table has roughly 1,600,000 clones, 98% to 99% seen once; the top ten hold 0.36%. This TCR was recovered from a young man in good health. The chain has TRBV7-3 and TRBJ2-3; D is undetermined. Material for sequencing was naive CD4+ T cells sorted from blood. Sample subset: CD45RA+ positively selected. CDR3 in DNA: TGTGCCAGCAGCCTCACGGGTGCCAACACAGATACGCAGTATTTT. Protein sequence: CASSLTGANTDTQYF.